This is a list of T cell receptor beta chains from one sample in a study of shared T cell receptors in the human thymus. The method was immunoSEQ multiplex PCR; TCRdb's version includes in-frame clones alone and lacks a portion of them. The sample yields 500,000 to 550,000 clones, 75% to 80% seen once. This sample also appeared in a second study, on human thymus T cells.

Specimen: thymocytes. The receptors stem from a boy under three years old with a congenital heart defect. Both conserved end residues are part of each CDR3. D genes are given only for firm matches. The size entry is marked missing in some rows and otherwise reads once, few, many or a size class.

NA	TRBJ2-3	TRBV27	NA	TGTGCCAGCAGTCCCCAGCGGGTGGAGAGCACAGATACGCAGTATTTT	CASSPQRVESTDTQYF
NA	TRBJ2-5	TRBV5-6	NA	TGTGCCAGCAGCTTGAGGAGTTGGGAGCAGTACTTC	CASSLRSWEQYF
NA	TRBJ2-1	TRBV15	NA	TGTGCCACCAGCAGAGATTGGAGGGAGCGATACAATGAGCAGTTCTTC	CATSRDWRERYNEQFF
NA	TRBJ2-1	TRBV19	NA	TGTGCCAGTAGGGGTGGGCAGGCCTACAATGAGCAGTTCTTC	CASRGGQAYNEQFF
TRBD1	TRBJ2-6	TRBV14	NA	TGTGCCAGCAGCCAGGGTCACAGGGGGCTATTGTCTGGGGCCAACGTCCTGACTTTC	CASSQGHRGLLSGANVLTF
NA	TRBJ1-4	TRBV6-5	NA	TGTGCCAGCAGTTACTCAGGGGCTCATAATGAAAAACTGTTTTTT	CASSYSGAHNEKLFF
NA	TRBJ1-5	TRBV10-3	NA	TGTGCCATCAGTAACCCGGGACACAGCAATCAGCCCCAGCATTTT	CAISNPGHSNQPQHF
NA	TRBJ2-1	TRBV20-1	NA	TGCAGTGCTAGGCGACCCGGGATGGAATTCTTC	CSARRPGMEFF
NA	TRBJ2-3	TRBV5-6	few	TGTGCCAGCAGCTTGGACGGGGTTACAGATACGCAGTATTTT	CASSLDGVTDTQYF
TRBD1	TRBJ2-2	TRBV11-2	NA	TGTGCCAGCAGCGATCGGACAGGCGGTAATACCGGGGAGCTGTTTTTT	CASSDRTGGNTGELFF
TRBD2	TRBJ2-7	TRBV16	NA	TGTGCCAGCAGTGCGTCTAGCGGGACTCCCAGGACCTCCTACGAGCAGTACTTC	CASSASSGTPRTSYEQYF
TRBD2	TRBJ2-2	TRBV19	few	TGTGCCAGTAGTACTACTAGCGAGAACACCGGGGAGCTGTTTTTT	CASSTTSENTGELFF
NA	TRBJ2-7	TRBV19	NA	TGTGCCAGTAGTATGGTAGGACTTGCAGGTTGCGAGCAGTACTTC	CASSMVGLAGCEQYF
TRBD2	TRBJ2-7	TRBV6-4	NA	TGTGCCAGCAGTGACTCGAGTATGGGCCTAGCGGGAGGTATCTCCTACGAGCAGTACTTC	CASSDSSMGLAGGISYEQYF
NA	TRBJ2-6	TRBV18	NA	TGTGCCAGCTCGCCGCACCCAGGGGAAAGCTCTGGGGCCAACGTCCTGACTTTC	CASSPHPGESSGANVLTF
NA	TRBJ1-3	TRBV7-2	NA	TGTGCCAGCAGCTTACCCGGCTCTGGAAACACCATATATTTT	CASSLPGSGNTIYF
NA	TRBJ2-1	TRBV29-1	NA	TGCAGCGTTGAAGACGGCGGTGAGCAGTTCTTC	CSVEDGGEQFF
TRBD2	TRBJ2-2	TRBV4-1	NA	TGCGCCAGCAGCCAATCGGGACTAGCGGGAGGGGGGAACACCGGGGAGCTGTTTTTT	CASSQSGLAGGGNTGELFF
NA	TRBJ2-7	TRBV29-1	once	TGCAGCGTTGAATGTGCGGCAGCAAGAGGGGAGCAGTACTTC	CSVECAAARGEQYF
TRBD2	TRBJ2-5	TRBV6-5	NA	TGTGCCAGCAGGACTAGCGGGAGAGGAGAAGAGACCCAGTACTTC	CASRTSGRGEETQYF
NA	TRBJ1-3	TRBV2	NA	TGTGCCAGCAGTGAAGAGCGGCACCCTGGAAACACCATATATTTT	CASSEERHPGNTIYF
TRBD2	TRBJ2-7	TRBV5-4	NA	TGTGCCAGCAGCCGGGGACTAGCGGTAACCTACGAGCAGTACTTC	CASSRGLAVTYEQYF
NA	TRBJ2-7	TRBV2	NA	TGTGCCAGCAGTGAACCGGGACTCCTGCCCTACGAGCAGTACTTC	CASSEPGLLPYEQYF
TRBD1	TRBJ1-4	TRBV5-4	NA	TGTGCCAGCAGCAAGAAGCACAGGGGGCGTCAAGGAAAACTGTTTTTT	CASSKKHRGRQGKLFF
NA	TRBJ2-1	TRBV11-3	NA	TGTGCCAGCAGCTCCAACCGGGTGCCTCATGAGCAGTTCTTC	CASSSNRVPHEQFF
TRBD2	TRBJ2-3	TRBV23-1	NA	TGCGCCAGCAGCCAGGTTGGTCTAGCGGGAAGGTATACGCAGTATTTT	CASSQVGLAGRYTQYF
TRBD2	TRBJ2-4	TRBV10-3	few	TGTGCCATCAGTGAGCTTCCGGGACTAGCGGTCAAAAACATTCAGTACTTC	CAISELPGLAVKNIQYF
NA	TRBJ2-3	TRBV4-3	NA	TGCGCCAGCAGCCAAGGCGGGACTAGCACAGATACGCAGTATTTT	CASSQGGTSTDTQYF
TRBD2	TRBJ2-1	TRBV4-3	NA	TGCGCCAGCAGCCAGGGGCTTAGGACTAGCGGGAGCAATGAGCAGTTCTTC	CASSQGLRTSGSNEQFF
NA	TRBJ2-1	TRBV21-1	NA	TGTGCCAGCATGGAAGAGACGGGAGGGCCGCACAATGAGCAGTTCTTC	CASMEETGGPHNEQFF
TRBD2	TRBJ2-1	TRBV5-4	NA	TGTGCCAGCAGACAACGACTAGCCGGCGATGAGCAGTTCTTC	CASRQRLAGDEQFF
TRBD1	TRBJ1-1	TRBV6-6	NA	TGTGCCAGCAGTTACCCAGGACAGGGATATAATGAAGCTTTCTTT	CASSYPGQGYNEAFF
NA	TRBJ1-1	TRBV14	NA	TGTGCCAGCAGCCAAGATGGCAGGTGGGGCGAAGCTTTCTTT	CASSQDGRWGEAFF
NA	TRBJ2-1	TRBV9	NA	TGTGCCAGCAGCGTAACCGGTGAGCAGTTCTTC	CASSVTGEQFF
TRBD2	TRBJ2-2	TRBV13	NA	TGTGCCAGCAGCCCCCTAGGGGCGTGGGAGGGCGAGAACACCGGGGAGCTGTTTTTT	CASSPLGAWEGENTGELFF
NA	TRBJ1-2	TRBV29-1	NA	TGCAGCGTTGAAGATCTTCGCAGGGGTCCTGGCTACACCTTC	CSVEDLRRGPGYTF
NA	TRBJ2-1	TRBV5-5	NA	TGTGCCAGCAGCCCCCCCGGGACAATCAACAATGAGCAGTTCTTC	CASSPPGTINNEQFF
NA	TRBJ2-7	TRBV2	NA	TGTGCCAGCAGCGGGGAAGGCGGGGGCCCGACCTACGAGCAGTACTTC	CASSGEGGGPTYEQYF
TRBD2	TRBJ2-7	TRBV28	NA	TGTGCCAGCAGTTTTGGCCTAGCGGGCGAGCAGTACTTC	CASSFGLAGEQYF
TRBD2	TRBJ2-7	TRBV4-1	NA	TGCGCCAGCAGCCATTGGGGGGGGTCCTACGAGCAGTACTTC	CASSHWGGSYEQYF
NA	TRBJ1-2	TRBV15	NA	TGTGCCACCAGCAAACTTCGGGGGTACAACTATGGCTACACCTTC	CATSKLRGYNYGYTF
NA	TRBJ1-5	TRBV28	NA	TGTGCCAGCAGTTCTCCCCCTGACAGACCCTATAGCAATCAGCCCCAGCATTTT	CASSSPPDRPYSNQPQHF